This T cell receptor (beta chain) is drawn from a study of T cell responses to AZD1222 COVID-19 vaccine. The study's findings and limits: Increased Spike-specific TCR breadth and depth were observed after two AZD1222 doses. The donors showed a predominance of white British ancestry and of females, with possible underestimation of clonal diversity. The study reported that nearly half of spike-specific TCRs target unmutated variant regions.

The table came from immunoSEQ multiplex PCR; TCRdb's copy has only in-frame clones and leaves some out. The sample holds roughly 28,000 clones, approximately 91% seen once. A single count supports this clone. Antigen specificity is unknown. Sequenced here: peripheral blood, sampled on day 0 of AZD1222 vaccination. The sequence was obtained from an adult in good health.

The CDR3 DNA follows: TGCGCCAGCAGCCAGCACCGGGGGCTAGCTGTAATCTACGAGCAGTACTTC. The encoded protein is CASSQHRGLAVIYEQYF. V gene TRBV4-3 combines with J gene TRBJ2-7, with D perhaps matching TRBD1 or TRBD2 (6 bases each). Germline CDR1 is LGHNA and CDR2 is YSLEER. The CDR3 is 17 amino acids. Trimming removed 3 bases at V and 3 bases at J, with 21 bases between.